Detailed here is one T cell receptor (beta chain). What it binds is not known. V gave up 6 bases and J gave up 3 bases; unmatched junction bases: 5. Germline V CDR1 and CDR2: SGHTA, FQGTGA. The CDR3 runs to 15 residues. This specimen comes from a study of T cell repertoires in cytomegalovirus infection. Study as a whole: Public TCR beta signatures indicated both CMV infection and matching HLA type.

One entry per CDR3 protein, called by TCRdb with MiXCR from the reads. The table includes about 140,000 distinct CDR3 sequences, 6.5% detected once. Broader study findings: CMV carriers with the relevant HLA were identified by cumulative public TCR beta family frequency. Across the ex vivo response, the dominant clonotypes were HLA-C-restricted CMV-specific TCR beta clonotypes.

Sequencing was carried out using PBMCs. The receptor was isolated from a human donor in good health (CMV status not recorded). Some clones in this sample may be carry-over from other donors' samples. This chain connects TRBV7-3 to TRBJ2-1, with 10 bases aligning to TRBD2. In nucleotides, the CDR3 is TGTGCCAGCAGTTCCCTAGCGGGGGACTACAATGAGCAGTTCTTC. Encoded protein: CASSSLAGDYNEQFF.